This passage covers 7 T cell receptor beta chains from one sample sequenced in a study of PD-1 blockade in classical Hodgkin lymphoma. The data were produced by immunoSEQ multiplex PCR, yet TCRdb's version contains in-frame clones alone and is incomplete. This sample has 100,000 or so clones, with just over 90% found just once. Time point: cycle 4 day 1 (C4D1), after more than 5 weeks of nivolumab. Relapse after autologous stem cell transplantation occurred in every patient, and brentuximab vedotin exposure varied. Sequenced material: peripheral blood mononuclear cells (PBMCs), taken before the fourth cycle of nivolumab. All receptors come from a human donor with classical Hodgkin lymphoma.

The J gene is TRBJ2-2, the V gene TRBV11-3; 7 bases align to TRBD2. The CDR3 sequence is 15 residues long. V lost 1 base, J lost 6 bases, and 5 bases stayed unmatched. In germline, CDR1 is SGHNT, CDR2 YENEEA. The chain's CDR3 is CASSLAPRGSGELFF. CDR3 nucleotide sequence: TGTGCCAGCAGCTTAGCCCCGCGGGGGTCCGGGGAGCTGTTTTTT.

V usage is TRBV6-5 and J usage is TRBJ2-3, with no clear D. V gave up 5 bases and J gave up 2 bases, with 14 bases separating them. The length of the CDR3 is 15 residues. CDR1 is MNHEY and CDR2 is SVGAGI in the germline V gene. The CDR3 bases are TGTGCCAGCAGTCGCTCGGGCCCCCCCACAGATACGCAGTATTTT. Translation gives CASSRSGPPTDTQYF.

The chain uses TRBV12-5 and TRBJ1-3; the match to TRBD1 covers 7 bases. The germline CDR1 and CDR2 sequences are LGHNT and FRNRAP. This CDR3 region has 14 residues. Trimming at V came to 6 bases and at J to 1 base, leaving 3 bases not matched to a gene. CDR3 amino acids: CASGETGSGNTIYF. CDR3 DNA: TGTGCTAGTGGAGAGACAGGGTCTGGAAACACCATATATTTT.

The chain combines TRBV5-5 with TRBJ2-5, with D maybe TRBD2 (6 bases). V was cut by 7 bases and J by 5 bases, with 15 bases left in between. This CDR3 region has 13 residues. Germline V lookup: CDR1 SGHKS, CDR2 YYEKEE (reference sequence). The CDR3 DNA sequence: TGTGCCAGCCACGGAGGGTGGGGGGAGACCCAGTACTTC. Translated: CASHGGWGETQYF.

The V call is TRBV15, the J call TRBJ2-5; 14 nucleotides align to TRBD2. V lost 1 base, J lost 4 bases, and 5 bases stayed unmatched. The CDR3 is 17 amino acids. Germline V CDR1 and CDR2: LNHNV, YYDKDF (reference sequence). The CDR3 is CATSRGLAGGPTETQYF. CDR3 in DNA: TGTGCCACCAGCAGAGGACTAGCGGGGGGGCCGACAGAGACCCAGTACTTC.

The chain carries TRBV5-4 and TRBJ2-5; D is possibly TRBD2 (6 bases). This CDR3 has 15 residues. Germline V lookup: CDR1 SGHNT, CDR2 YYREEE (reference sequence). V gave up 0 bases and J gave up 1 base, with 10 bases separating them. This CDR3 reads CASSLEGRIQETQYF. The CDR3 DNA is TGTGCCAGCAGCTTGGAGGGGAGGATCCAAGAGACCCAGTACTTC.

The rearrangement links TRBV30 to TRBJ1-1, with D uncertain. In germline, CDR1 is GTSNPN, CDR2 SVGIG (reference sequence). The germline V and J ends were trimmed by 2 bases and 1 base, with 11 bases remaining between them. The CDR3 totals 14 residues. The CDR3 here is CAWSKGAPNTEAFF. Here the CDR3 DNA reads TGTGCCTGGAGTAAGGGAGCTCCGAACACTGAAGCTTTCTTT.